Listed here are 10 T cell receptor beta chains from one sample, sequenced in a study of cytomegalovirus exposure and HLA in healthy donors. The PCR had 60 Vbeta and 13 Jbeta primers. The data were produced by immunoSEQ multiplex PCR, yet TCRdb's version contains in-frame clones alone and is incomplete. This sample contains tens of thousands of clones. The sequenced sample consisted of PBMCs. The receptors stem from a woman aged 60-70 years in good health and CMV-seronegative.

The rearrangement uses TRBV7-6 and TRBJ1-2; TRBD1 matches 8 bases. The CDR3 sequence is 15 residues long. The V gene end was trimmed by 4 bases and the J gene end by 6 bases; junction bases not matched to a gene: 10. CDR1 is SGHVS and CDR2 is FNYEAQ in the germline V gene. The CDR3 loop is CASSSSNTGGDGYTF. CDR3 DNA sequence: TGTGCCAGCAGCTCCAGTAATACAGGGGGTGATGGCTACACCTTC. The complete variable domain, with remaining parts taken from reference TRBV7-6 and TRBJ1-2, reads GAGVSQSPRYKVTKRGQDVALRCDPISGHVSLYWYRQALGQGPEFLTYFNYEAQQDKSGLPNDRFSAERPEGSISTLTIQRTEQRDSAMYRCASSSSNTGGDGYTFGSGTRLTVV.

The chain has TRBV29-1 and TRBJ1-1; no definite D call. The CDR3 is 14 amino acids. V lost 7 bases, J lost 3 bases, and 18 bases lay in between. The germline gives CDR1 SQVTM, CDR2 ANQGSEA. DNA of the CDR3: TGCAGCGCCATTTCAATGCGTCGGGACACTGAAGCTTTCTTT. It yields the protein CSAISMRRDTEAFF.

The chain is built from TRBV5-4 and TRBJ1-2; D not resolved. The germline gives CDR1 SGHNT, CDR2 YYREEE (reference sequence). The CDR3 covers 14 residues. V lost 0 bases and J 5 bases, leaving 11 bases between the germline ends. The CDR3 is CASSLGGGLYGYTF. CDR3 DNA sequence: TGTGCCAGCAGCTTGGGAGGAGGGTTGTATGGCTACACCTTC. Using reference TRBV5-4 and TRBJ1-2 for the parts outside the CDR3, the full variable domain is ETGVTQSPTHLIKTRGQQVTLRCSSQSGHNTVSWYQQALGQGPQFIFQYYREEENGRGNFPPRFSGLQFPNYSSELNVNALELDDSALYLCASSLGGGLYGYTFGSGTRLTVV.

V usage is TRBV30 and J usage is TRBJ2-3; TRBD1 matches at 9 bases. Germline CDR1 reads GTSNPN; CDR2 reads SVGIG (reference sequence). Losses at the gene ends were 0 bases for V and 6 bases for J; bases not matched to a gene: 4. CDR3 length: 14 amino acids. The CDR3 nucleotides are TGTGCCTGGAGTGTACAGGGGGCCGCGGATACGCAGTATTTT. Amino acids: CAWSVQGAADTQYF.

The chain is built from TRBV7-3 and TRBJ2-1, with 12 bases lining up with TRBD2. Germline assignment: CDR1 SGHTA and CDR2 FQGTGA. After removal of 4 bases from V and 4 bases from J, the junction contained 2 bases not matched to a gene. This CDR3 has 15 amino acids. The CDR3 sequence is CASSSGLAGYNEQFF. The CDR3 region has the DNA TGTGCCAGCAGCTCGGGACTAGCGGGTTACAATGAGCAGTTCTTC.

The rearrangement uses TRBV9 and TRBJ2-2, with D perhaps TRBD2 (6 bases). Trimming removed 1 base from V and 7 bases from J, with 14 bases in between. The CDR3 extends over 15 amino acids. In germline, CDR1 is SGDLS, CDR2 YYNGEE. This CDR3 is CASSVLGLANGELFF. The CDR3 DNA follows: TGTGCCAGCAGCGTATTAGGGCTAGCGAACGGGGAGCTGTTTTTT.

The chain combines TRBV27 with TRBJ1-2; D not certain. This CDR3 region has 14 residues. V lost 6 bases and J lost 4, with 15 bases in between. From germline, CDR1 is MNHEY and CDR2 SMNVEV (reference sequence). The CDR3 DNA follows: TGTGCCAGCAGCTACTCCCAGGCAGGCTATGGCTACACCTTC. Amino acids: CASSYSQAGYGYTF.

The J gene is TRBJ2-7, the V gene TRBV28; a possible D gene is TRBD2 (6 bases). Trimming took off 2 bases at V and 2 bases at J, with 16 bases between the two ends. This CDR3 spans 16 amino acids. Germline-derived CDR1 and CDR2 are MDHEN and SYDVKM. The CDR3 sequence is CASSLVYSGAAYEQYF. In DNA form, the CDR3 reads TGTGCCAGCAGTTTAGTATATAGCGGAGCCGCCTACGAGCAGTACTTC.

V and J are TRBV10-3 and TRBJ1-2; 7 positions agree with TRBD1. The CDR3 covers 16 residues. V shed 6 bases and J 0 bases; nucleotides not matched to a gene: 10. Germline V CDR1 and CDR2: ENHRY, SYGVKD. The CDR3 sequence: CAIRDEQGLPNYGYTF. DNA for the CDR3: TGTGCCATCAGGGATGAACAGGGGTTGCCTAACTATGGCTACACCTTC.

The chain links TRBV28 to TRBJ1-5; D unresolved. Looked up from germline, CDR1 is MDHEN and CDR2 is SYDVKM. The CDR3 is 14 residues long. Trimming shortened V by 6 bases and J by 3 bases, and 12 bases separated the two germline ends. The CDR3 protein is CASSGTAHNQPQHF. In nucleotides, the CDR3 is TGTGCCAGCAGCGGTACAGCTCACAATCAGCCCCAGCATTTT.